Sequencing of this TCR beta chain was carried out in a study of Japanese encephalitis immunity and Zika vaccine responses (dated by TCRdb to the early 2020s). Regarding the study in general: The included participants were given three 5.0 ug doses of alum-adjuvanted ZPIV at weeks 0, 4 and 28. ZIKV peptides were 15-mers overlapping by 11 residues, selected for NetMHCpan/NetMHCII-predicted epitopes with affinity below 50 nM. Two to three months ahead of the first ZPIV dose, approximately 13 participants were given JEV vaccine (IXIARO) as a two-dose regimen with the doses 28 days apart. TCR repertoires were also analyzed from a few flavivirus-naive individuals at weeks 2, 6 and 52 after starting ZPIV vaccination. Roughly 6 representative participants per pre-vaccination group were picked for TCR sequencing, using samples from week 52 and from week 0, the point after pre-vaccination but before ZPIV. The study tested whether CD4 T cell responses to the Zika vaccine were shaped by prior Japanese encephalitis virus (JEV) or yellow fever virus (YFV) vaccination. The stimulations used peptide pools from ZIKV structural proteins divided into flavivirus-conserved and non-conserved sets, or JEV or YFV peptides that matched the pre-vaccination. Before ZPIV, about a dozen participants were given one dose of YFV vaccine (YF-VAX), while nine participants were flavivirus-naive. On the study overall, not on this receptor specifically: Rather than the whole vaccinated cohort, the analysis covered just a subset of trial participants, namely those who received three doses and had adequate samples. Higher repertoire similarity across time-points and stimulations was observed in JEV-pre-vaccinated donors than in YFV-pre-vaccinated donors, indicating that more clonotypes were common to ZIKV and JEV stimulation. The individual peptides behind the cross-reactive responses were not identified because limits on sample size made peptide-pool deconvolution impossible. Samples grouped by participant and showed no similarity between individuals, suggesting that no public TCRs were detected. In JEV-pre-vaccinated donors, the repertoire richness of CD4 T cells responding to conserved ZIKV epitopes dropped significantly after ZPIV. CD8 T cell responses to ZIKV peptide pools were of very low magnitude and seen in only a few individuals.

The CDR3 spans 16 residues, from the cysteine through the phenylalanine. Only the CDR3 DNA stays, 48 bases, in frame from base 1. V loses 0 bases at its end and J loses 3 bases; junction bases beyond the gene matches: 1. By how much of the sample it makes up, this clonotype is medium-sized (0.01 to 0.1%). The sample holds no much larger clone one base away, and base qualities are not on file. Libraries came from 5' RACE. Before sequencing, the TCRbeta libraries were pooled in amounts proportional to the number of cells sorted for each library. RNAzol RT was used to extract total RNA from the sorted cells, and cDNA was then synthesized using an oligo(dT) primer together with a template-switching oligo. The TCRbeta V-CDR3-J region was amplified by PCR with Kapa HiFi between a SMARTer oligo primer and a TCRbeta constant-region primer. Illumina adaptors and sample-specific index barcodes were added in a second PCR, followed by HighPrep bead cleanup and Bioanalyzer confirmation of a band of roughly 650 bp. The libraries were sequenced on an Illumina MiSeq using 2x151 bp paired-end reads. Per the authors' processing: Reads were demultiplexed with an in-house Java program, and TCRbeta annotations were assigned and clonotypes were counted with MiXCR. Repertoire overlap was measured with Morisita-Horn indices from the R package vegan, along with UPGMA clustering and Circos plots of recurring clonotypes. Shannon diversity and richness were normalized to the highest possible value given the input cell numbers, yielding values from 0 to 1. MUSCLE was used to align CDR3beta sequences, SeqinR to compute distances, and R to plot multidimensional scaling. TCRdb cleaned the public reads at Q25 with fastp, built clones with MiXCR and kept in-frame beta chains. CDR3 protein sequences are deduplicated, and each keeps its most common genes and DNA. The V and J calls, along with clone size, are taken from TCRdb and not from the paper's own processing. The sample records roughly 700 distinct CDR3 sequences, around 3.6% of which are singletons. The top ten constitute about 20% of the sample.

After labeling with CellTrace CFSE, PBMCs were cultured for six to seven days in RPMI containing about 8% human serum along with peptide pools, each at approximately 0.96 ug/mL. On a BD FACSAria, proliferating CD4 T cells were sorted without fixation as live CD56-CD19-CD16-CD3+CD4+ CFSE-low cells. Enrolled adults were healthy and were found to be seronegative for ZIKV, JEV, YFV, DENV and WNV by microneutralization screening. Samples were obtained from a phase 1, double-blinded, randomized, placebo-controlled trial of an alum-adjuvanted Zika purified-inactivated virus (ZPIV) vaccine. Peripheral blood mononuclear cells were isolated by standard procedure and were kept frozen in liquid nitrogen until use.

The receptor was derived from an adult woman who received an inactivated Zika virus vaccine. Sequenced here: antigen-activated CD4+ T cells from blood, cultured, sampled during a Zika inactivated vaccine study. Recombination connected TRBV12-3 or TRBV12-4 to TRBJ2-2, with 10 bases aligning to TRBD2. The DNA sequence follows: TGTGCCAGCAGTTTAGCTCTAGCGGGGGACACCGGGGAGCTGTTTTTT. Its coded protein is CASSLALAGDTGELFF.